The table lists the clone carrying this TCR beta chain with many counts. Different DNA sequences within this sample yield the same CDR3. The data were taken from a study of blood T cell repertoires in COVID-19. Study details: Acute and convalescent COVID-19 samples came from the United States, Italy and Spain. T cells, B-cell-depleted T cells, or PBMCs supplied cDNA or gDNA.

Per the original methods: Reference gene primers were amplified, and this amplification served to estimate nucleated cell counts. The table came from immunoSEQ multiplex PCR; TCRdb's copy has only in-frame clones and leaves some out. The V and J calls and the clone size are those of that table, but D and trimming were determined from the DNA. The repertoire holds roughly 74,000 clones, with over 75% as singletons. CDR1 and CDR2 from the germline V gene are GTSNPN and SVGIG (reference sequence). J gave up 0 bases and V 3 bases, and 5 bases lay outside the gene matches. CDR3 length equals 15 residues. The origin of this receptor is a man aged 70 or older with active or convalescent COVID-19. The rearrangement links TRBV30 to TRBJ1-3, with 7 bases matching TRBD1. The specimen was peripheral blood. CDR3 DNA: TGTGCCTGGAGCAGGGACAGCGGCTCTGGAAACACCATATATTTT. This encodes CAWSRDSGSGNTIYF. Using reference TRBV30 and TRBJ1-3 for the parts outside the CDR3, the full variable domain is SQTIHQWPATLVQPVGSPLSLECTVEGTSNPNLYWYRQAAGRGLQLLFYSVGIGQISSEVPQNLSASRPQDRQFILSSKKLLLSDSGFYLCAWSRDSGSGNTIYFGEGSWLTVV.